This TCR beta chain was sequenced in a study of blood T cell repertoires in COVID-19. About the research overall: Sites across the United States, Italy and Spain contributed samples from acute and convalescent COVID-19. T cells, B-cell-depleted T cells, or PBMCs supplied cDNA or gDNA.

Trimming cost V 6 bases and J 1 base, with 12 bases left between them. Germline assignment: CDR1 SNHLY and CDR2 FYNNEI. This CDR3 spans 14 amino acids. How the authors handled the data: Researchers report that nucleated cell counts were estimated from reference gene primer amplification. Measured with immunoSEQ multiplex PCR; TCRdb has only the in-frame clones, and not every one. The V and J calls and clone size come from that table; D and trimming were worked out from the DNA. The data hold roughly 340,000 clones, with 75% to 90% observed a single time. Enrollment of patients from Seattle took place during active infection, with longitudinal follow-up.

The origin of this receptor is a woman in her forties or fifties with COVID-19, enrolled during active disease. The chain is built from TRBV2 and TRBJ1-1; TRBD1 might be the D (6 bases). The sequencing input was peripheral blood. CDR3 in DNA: TGTGCCAGCAGCCTCGTACAGGGGAACACTGAAGCTTTCTTT. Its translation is CASSLVQGNTEAFF.